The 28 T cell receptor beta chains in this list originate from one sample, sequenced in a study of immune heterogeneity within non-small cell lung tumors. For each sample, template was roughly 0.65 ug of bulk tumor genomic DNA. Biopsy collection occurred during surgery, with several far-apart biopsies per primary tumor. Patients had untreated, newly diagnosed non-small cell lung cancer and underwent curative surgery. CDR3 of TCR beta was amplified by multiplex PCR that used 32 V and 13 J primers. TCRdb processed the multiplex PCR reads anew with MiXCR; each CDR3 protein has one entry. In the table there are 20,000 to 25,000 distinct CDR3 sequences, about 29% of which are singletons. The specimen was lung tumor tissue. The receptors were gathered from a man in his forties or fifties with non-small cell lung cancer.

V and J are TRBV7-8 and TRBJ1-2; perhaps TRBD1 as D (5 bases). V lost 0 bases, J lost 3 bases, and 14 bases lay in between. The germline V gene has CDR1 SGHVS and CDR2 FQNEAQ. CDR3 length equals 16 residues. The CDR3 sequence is CASSLAGSGDDYGYTF. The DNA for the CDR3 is TGTGCCAGCAGCTTAGCCGGGTCGGGGGACGACTATGGCTACACCTTC.

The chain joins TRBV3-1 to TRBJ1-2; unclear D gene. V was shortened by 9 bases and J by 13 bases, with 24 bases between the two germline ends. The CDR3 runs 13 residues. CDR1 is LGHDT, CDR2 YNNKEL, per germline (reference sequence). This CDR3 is CARSGARPVIATF. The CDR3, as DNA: TGTGCCAGAAGCGGAGCACGCCCCGTGATAGCCACCTTC.

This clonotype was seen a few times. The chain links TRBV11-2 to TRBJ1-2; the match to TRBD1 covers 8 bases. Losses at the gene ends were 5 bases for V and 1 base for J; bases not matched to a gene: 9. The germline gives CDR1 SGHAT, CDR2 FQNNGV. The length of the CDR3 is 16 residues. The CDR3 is CASSLDRGRGNYGYTF. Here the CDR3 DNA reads TGTGCCAGCAGCCTCGACAGGGGCAGGGGTAACTATGGCTACACCTTC.

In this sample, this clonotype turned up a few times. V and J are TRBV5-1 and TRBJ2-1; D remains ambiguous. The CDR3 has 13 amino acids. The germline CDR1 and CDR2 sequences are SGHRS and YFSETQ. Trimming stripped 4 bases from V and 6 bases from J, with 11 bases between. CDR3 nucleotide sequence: TGCGCCAGCAGCCTGGACCCGCGCAATGAGCAGTTCTTC. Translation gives CASSLDPRNEQFF.

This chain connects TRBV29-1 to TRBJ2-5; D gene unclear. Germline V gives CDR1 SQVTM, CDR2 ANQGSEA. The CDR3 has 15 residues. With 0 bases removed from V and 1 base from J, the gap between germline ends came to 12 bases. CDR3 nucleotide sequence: TGCAGCGTTGAAGATCCTCTCTGGGGCCAAGAGACCCAGTACTTC. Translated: CSVEDPLWGQETQYF.

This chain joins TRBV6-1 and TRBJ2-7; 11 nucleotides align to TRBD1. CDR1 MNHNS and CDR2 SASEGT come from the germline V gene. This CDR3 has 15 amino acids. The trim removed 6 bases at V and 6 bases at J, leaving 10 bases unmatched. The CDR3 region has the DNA TGTGCCAGCAGGGACAGGGGGCGGTCGAAGGGCGAGCAGTACTTC. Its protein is CASRDRGRSKGEQYF.

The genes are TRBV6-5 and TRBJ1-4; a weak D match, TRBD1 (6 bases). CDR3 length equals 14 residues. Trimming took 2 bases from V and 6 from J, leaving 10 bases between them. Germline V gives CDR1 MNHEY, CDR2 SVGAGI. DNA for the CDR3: TGTGCCAGCAGTTACCGGGGGGCCGATGAAAAACTGTTTTTT. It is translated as CASSYRGADEKLFF.

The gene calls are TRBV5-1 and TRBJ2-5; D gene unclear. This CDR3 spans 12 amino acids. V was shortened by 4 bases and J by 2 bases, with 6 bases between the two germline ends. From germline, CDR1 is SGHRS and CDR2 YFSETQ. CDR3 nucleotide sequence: TGCGCCAGCAGCATCTTTCAAGAGACCCAGTACTTC. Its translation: CASSIFQETQYF.

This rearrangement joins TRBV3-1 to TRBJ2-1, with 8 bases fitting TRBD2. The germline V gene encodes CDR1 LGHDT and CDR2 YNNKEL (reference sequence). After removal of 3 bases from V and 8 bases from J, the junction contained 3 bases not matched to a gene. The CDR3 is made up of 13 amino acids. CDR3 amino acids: CASSHSGGDEQFF. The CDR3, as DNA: TGTGCCAGCAGCCATTCGGGGGGGGATGAGCAGTTCTTC.

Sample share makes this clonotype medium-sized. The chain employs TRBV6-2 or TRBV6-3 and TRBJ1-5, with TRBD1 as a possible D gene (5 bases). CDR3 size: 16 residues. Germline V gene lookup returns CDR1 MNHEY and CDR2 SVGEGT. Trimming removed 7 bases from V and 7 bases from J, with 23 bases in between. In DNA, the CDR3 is TGTGCCAGCACCCGTTCGCTTGACAGATCTGAACAGCCCCAGCATTTT. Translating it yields CASTRSLDRSEQPQHF.

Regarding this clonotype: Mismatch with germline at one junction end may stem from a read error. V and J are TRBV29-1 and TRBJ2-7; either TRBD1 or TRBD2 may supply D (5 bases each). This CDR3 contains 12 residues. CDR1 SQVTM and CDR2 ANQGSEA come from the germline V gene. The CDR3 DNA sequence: TGCAGCGTCAATAAAGAGGGGCACGAGCATTACTTC. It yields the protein CSVNKEGHEHYF.

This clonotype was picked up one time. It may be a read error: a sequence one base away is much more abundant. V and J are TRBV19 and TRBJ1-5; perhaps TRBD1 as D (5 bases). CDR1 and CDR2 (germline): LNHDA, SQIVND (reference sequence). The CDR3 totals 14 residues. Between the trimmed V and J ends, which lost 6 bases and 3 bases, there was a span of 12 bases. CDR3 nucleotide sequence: TGTGCCAGTAGGAGGGAAGGGGACAATCAGCCCCAGCATTTT. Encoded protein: CASRREGDNQPQHF.

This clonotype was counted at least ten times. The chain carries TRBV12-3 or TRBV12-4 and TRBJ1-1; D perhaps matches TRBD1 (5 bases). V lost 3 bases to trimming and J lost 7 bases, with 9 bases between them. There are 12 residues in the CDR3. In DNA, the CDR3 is TGTGCCAGCAGTTTCCGGCAGGGTGAAGCTTTCTTT. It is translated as CASSFRQGEAFF.

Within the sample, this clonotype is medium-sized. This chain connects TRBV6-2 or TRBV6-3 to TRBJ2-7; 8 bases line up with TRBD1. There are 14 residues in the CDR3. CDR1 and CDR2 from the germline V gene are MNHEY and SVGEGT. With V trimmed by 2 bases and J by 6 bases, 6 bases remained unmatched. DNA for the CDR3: TGTGCCAGCAGTTACAATCAGGGGGCGCGCGAGCAGTACTTC. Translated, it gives CASSYNQGAREQYF.

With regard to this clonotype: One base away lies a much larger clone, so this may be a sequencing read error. Written as DNA, the CDR3 is TGTGCCAGCAGTTACGACGTGGATGCCGGGGAGCTGTTTTTT. This encodes CASSYDVDAGELFF. The chain uses TRBV6-2 or TRBV6-3 and TRBJ2-2; D not resolved. In germline, CDR1 is MNHEY, CDR2 SVGEGT. The CDR3 has 14 amino acids. Trimming left V 2 bases short and J 6 bases short, with 10 bases between.

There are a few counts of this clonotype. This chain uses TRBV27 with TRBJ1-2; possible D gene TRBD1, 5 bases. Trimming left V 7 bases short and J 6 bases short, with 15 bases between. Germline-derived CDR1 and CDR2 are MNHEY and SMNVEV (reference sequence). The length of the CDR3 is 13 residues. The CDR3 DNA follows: TGTGCCAGCAAGGGACCGCCGCTTGATGGCTACACCTTC. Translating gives CASKGPPLDGYTF.

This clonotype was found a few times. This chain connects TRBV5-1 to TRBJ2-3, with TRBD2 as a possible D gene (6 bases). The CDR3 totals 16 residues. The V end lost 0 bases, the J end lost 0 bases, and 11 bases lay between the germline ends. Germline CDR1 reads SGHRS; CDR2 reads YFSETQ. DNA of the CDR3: TGCGCCAGCAGCTTGGCCGTGGGGAGGAGCACAGATACGCAGTATTTT. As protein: CASSLAVGRSTDTQYF.

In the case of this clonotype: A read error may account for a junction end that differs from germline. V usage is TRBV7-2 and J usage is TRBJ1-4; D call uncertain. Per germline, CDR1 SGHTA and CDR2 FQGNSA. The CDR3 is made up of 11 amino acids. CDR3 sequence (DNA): TGTGCCAGCAGCTTAGACGAAAAACTGGTTTTT. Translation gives CASSLDEKLVF.

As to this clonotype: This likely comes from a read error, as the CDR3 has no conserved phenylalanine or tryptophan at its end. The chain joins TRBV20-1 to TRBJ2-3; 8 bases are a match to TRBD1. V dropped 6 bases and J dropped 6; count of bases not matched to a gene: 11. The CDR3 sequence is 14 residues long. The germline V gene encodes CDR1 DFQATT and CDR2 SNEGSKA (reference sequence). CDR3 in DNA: TGCAGTGCGGCGGACAGGGCGGGGTCGGATACGCAGTATTCT. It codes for CSAADRAGSDTQYS.

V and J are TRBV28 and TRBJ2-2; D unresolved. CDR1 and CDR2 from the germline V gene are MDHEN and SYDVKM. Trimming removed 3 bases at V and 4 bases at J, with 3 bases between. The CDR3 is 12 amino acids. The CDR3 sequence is CASSLTTGELFF. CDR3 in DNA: TGTGCCAGCAGTTTGACCACCGGGGAGCTGTTTTTT. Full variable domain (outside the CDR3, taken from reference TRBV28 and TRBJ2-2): DVKVTQSSRYLVKRTGEKVFLECVQDMDHENMFWYRQDPGLGLRLIYFSYDVKMKEKGDIPEGYSVSREKKERFSLILESASTNQTSMYLCASSLTTGELFFGEGSRLTVL.

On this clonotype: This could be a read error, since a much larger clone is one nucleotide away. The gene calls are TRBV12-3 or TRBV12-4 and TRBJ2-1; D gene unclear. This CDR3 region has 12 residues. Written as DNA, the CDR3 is TGTGCCAGCGGAAAGACCTACAATGAGAAGTTCTTC. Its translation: CASGKTYNEKFF.

Written as DNA, the CDR3 is TGTGCCAGCAGTCTTACCCGGACTAGCGGGCGACAAGAGACCCAGTACTTC. Amino acid sequence: CASSLTRTSGRQETQYF. V and J are TRBV27 and TRBJ2-5; 11 bases line up with TRBD2. This CDR3 is built from 17 residues. Germline V gene sequence: CDR1 MNHEY, CDR2 SMNVEV (reference sequence). With 5 bases clipped from V and 2 bases from J, the junction kept 10 bases outside the gene matches.

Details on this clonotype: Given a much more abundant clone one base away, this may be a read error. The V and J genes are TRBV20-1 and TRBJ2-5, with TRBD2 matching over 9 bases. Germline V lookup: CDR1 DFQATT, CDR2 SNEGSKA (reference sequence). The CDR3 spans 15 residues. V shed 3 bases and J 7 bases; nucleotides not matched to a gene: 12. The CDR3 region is CSASSASGMGGTQYF. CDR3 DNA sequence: TGCAGTGCTAGTTCGGCTAGCGGGATGGGAGGGACCCAGTACTTC.

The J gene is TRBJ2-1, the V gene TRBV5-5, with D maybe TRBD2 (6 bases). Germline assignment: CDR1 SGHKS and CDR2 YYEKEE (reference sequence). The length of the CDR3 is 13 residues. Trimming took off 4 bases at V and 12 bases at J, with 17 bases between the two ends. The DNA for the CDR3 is TGTGCCAGCAGCCCCCAGGGAGGTCCCAGGCAGTTCTTC. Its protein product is CASSPQGGPRQFF.

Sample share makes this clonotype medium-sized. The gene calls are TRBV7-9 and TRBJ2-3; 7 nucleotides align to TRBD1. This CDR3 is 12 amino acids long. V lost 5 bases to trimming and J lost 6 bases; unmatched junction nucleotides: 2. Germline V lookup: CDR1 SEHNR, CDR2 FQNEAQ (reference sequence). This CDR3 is CASSPQGDTQYF. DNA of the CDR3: TGTGCCAGCAGCCCACAGGGGGATACGCAGTATTTT.

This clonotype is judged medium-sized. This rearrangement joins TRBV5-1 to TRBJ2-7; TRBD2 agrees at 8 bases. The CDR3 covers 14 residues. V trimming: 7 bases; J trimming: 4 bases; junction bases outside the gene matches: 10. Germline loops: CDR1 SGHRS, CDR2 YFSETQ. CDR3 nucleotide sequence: TGCGCCAGCTCCCGGGAGGGGGGGGCTTACGAGCAGTACTTC. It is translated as CASSREGGAYEQYF.

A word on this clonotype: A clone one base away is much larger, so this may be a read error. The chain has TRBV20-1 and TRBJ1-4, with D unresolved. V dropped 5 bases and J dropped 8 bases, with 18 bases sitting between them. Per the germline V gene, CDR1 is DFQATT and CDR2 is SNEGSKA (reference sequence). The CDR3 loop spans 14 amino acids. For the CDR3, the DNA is TGCAGTGCTCGAACGGCCCCGGAGGAGGAAAAACTGTTTTTT. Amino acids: CSARTAPEEEKLFF.

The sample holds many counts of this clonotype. The CDR3 DNA reads as TGTGCCAGCAGTTCCTCCGGGACAACCTTCACAGATACGCAGTATTTT. Amino acids: CASSSSGTTFTDTQYF. J is TRBJ2-3 and V is TRBV12-3 or TRBV12-4, with D maybe TRBD1 (6 bases). Trimming pared 4 bases from V and 2 bases from J, leaving 16 bases between. The CDR3 has 16 residues.